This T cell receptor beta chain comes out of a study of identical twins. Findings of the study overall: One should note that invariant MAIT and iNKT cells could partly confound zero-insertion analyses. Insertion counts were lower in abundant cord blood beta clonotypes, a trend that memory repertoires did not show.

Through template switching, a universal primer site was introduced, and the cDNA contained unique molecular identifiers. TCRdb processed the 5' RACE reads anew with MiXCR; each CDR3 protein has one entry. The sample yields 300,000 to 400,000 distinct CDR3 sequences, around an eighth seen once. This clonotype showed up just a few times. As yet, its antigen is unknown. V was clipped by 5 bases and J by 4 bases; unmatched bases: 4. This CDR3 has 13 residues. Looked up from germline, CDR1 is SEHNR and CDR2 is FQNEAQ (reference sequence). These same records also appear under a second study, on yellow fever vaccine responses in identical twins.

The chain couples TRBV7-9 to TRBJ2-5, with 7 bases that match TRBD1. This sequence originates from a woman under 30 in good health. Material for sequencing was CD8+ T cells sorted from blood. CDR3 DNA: TGTGCCAGCAGCACACAGGGGCGAGAGACCCAGTACTTC. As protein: CASSTQGRETQYF.